This T cell receptor (beta chain) was identified during a study of PD-L1 blockade in urothelial cancer. Study-level background: Atezolizumab at 1,200 mg intravenously every 3 weeks was started by patients at some point between 2014 and 2015. Patients had undergone 0 to 3 prior chemotherapy regimens. Peripheral blood specimens exhibited a median yield of 141,255 T cells.

V lost 5 bases and J lost 4; bases outside the gene matches: 4. The germline gives CDR1 SGHNT, CDR2 YYREEE (reference sequence). CDR3 size: 15 residues. Assay used: immunoSEQ multiplex PCR; TCRdb lists only in-frame clones, some missing. This sample yields roughly 30,000 clones, of which nearly 90% are seen a single time; about 7.6% belongs to the top ten. Time point here: peripheral blood 6 weeks after treatment start. The clonotype comes from a man at least 80 years old with urothelial cancer. V gene TRBV5-4 combines with J gene TRBJ2-2, with TRBD1 matching over 11 bases. The source was PBMCs, collected around atezolizumab (anti-PD-L1) treatment. In DNA, the CDR3 is TGTGCCAGCAGGAAGGGACAGGGGGGCACCGGGGAGCTGTTTTTT. Amino acids: CASRKGQGGTGELFF. The full variable domain, in which reference TRBV5-4 and TRBJ2-2 provide the parts outside the CDR3, is ETGVTQSPTHLIKTRGQQVTLRCSSQSGHNTVSWYQQALGQGPQFIFQYYREEENGRGNFPPRFSGLQFPNYSSELNVNALELDDSALYLCASRKGQGGTGELFFGEGSRLTVL.